This TCR beta chain was sequenced for a study of blood T cell repertoires in COVID-19. The protocol was immunoSEQ multiplex PCR, while the TCRdb copy is restricted to in-frame clones and leaves out a portion. The sample contains about 120,000 clones, roughly 90% of which appear only once. CDR1 MNHEY and CDR2 SMNVEV come from the germline V gene (reference sequence). This CDR3 is built from 14 residues. Losses at the gene ends were 8 bases for V and 2 bases for J; bases not matched to a gene: 8. The rearrangement uses TRBV27 and TRBJ2-7; 8 bases are a match to TRBD2. The sequencing input was peripheral blood. This TCR came from a human donor in a cohort sampled during active COVID-19. CDR3 loop: CASWTRGGTYEQYF. The DNA of the CDR3 is TGTGCCAGCTGGACTCGCGGGGGGACCTACGAGCAGTACTTC.